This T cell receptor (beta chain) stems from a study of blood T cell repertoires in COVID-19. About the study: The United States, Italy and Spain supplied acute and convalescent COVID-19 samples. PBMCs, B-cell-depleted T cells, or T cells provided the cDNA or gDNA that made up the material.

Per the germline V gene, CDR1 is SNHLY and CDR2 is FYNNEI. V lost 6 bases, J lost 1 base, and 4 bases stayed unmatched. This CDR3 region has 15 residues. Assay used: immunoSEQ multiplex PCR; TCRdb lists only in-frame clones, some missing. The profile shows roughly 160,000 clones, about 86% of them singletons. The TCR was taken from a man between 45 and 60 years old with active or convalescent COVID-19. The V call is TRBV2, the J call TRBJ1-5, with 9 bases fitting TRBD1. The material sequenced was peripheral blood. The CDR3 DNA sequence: TGTGCCAGCAGAACCGGGACAGGGAGCAATCAGCCCCAGCATTTT. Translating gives CASRTGTGSNQPQHF.